The 18 T cell receptor beta chains below come from one sample, sequenced in a study of T cell repertoires in cytomegalovirus infection (dated 2019 in TCRdb). Sequencing instrument: Illumina HiSeq 1500. The public reads were run again by TCRdb, first through fastp at Q25 and then through MiXCR, and only productive beta chains were kept. Each entry merges the rows of one CDR3 protein and shows their most common DNA and genes. The sample records some 350,000 distinct CDR3 sequences, around a sixth of which are singletons. The biggest ten clones account for less than 9.5% of the sample. The sample consisted of PBMCs. The receptors derive from a human donor in good health (CMV status not recorded). Some clones in this sample may be carry-over from other donors' samples.

This clonotype was counted between two and nine times. The gene calls are TRBV2 and TRBJ2-3, with 7 bases lining up with TRBD1. The CDR3 consists of 12 residues. J was trimmed by 8 bases and V by 9 bases; bases with no gene match: 8. Germline loops: CDR1 SNHLY, CDR2 FYNNEI. The CDR3 coding sequence is TGTGCCAGTAAAGACAGGGTGGCTACGCAGTATTTT. It codes for CASKDRVATQYF.

This clonotype was picked up a small number of times. V gene TRBV10-3 combines with J gene TRBJ2-3, with D perhaps TRBD2 (6 bases). Trimming left V 10 bases short and J 4 bases short, with 18 bases between. The germline V gene has CDR1 ENHRY and CDR2 SYGVKD. The CDR3 is made up of 14 amino acids. CDR3 sequence (DNA): TGTGCCACTCGCGGGGCCCCTTCCCCAGATACGCAGTATTTT. Translating gives CATRGAPSPDTQYF.

This chain connects TRBV20-1 to TRBJ2-5; the D call may be TRBD1 or TRBD2 (5 bases each). The CDR3 totals 13 residues. Germline assignment: CDR1 DFQATT and CDR2 SNEGSKA (reference sequence). Trimming shortened V by 7 bases and J by 0 bases, and 12 bases separated the two germline ends. The CDR3 is CSVGRGYQETQYF. The CDR3 DNA reads as TGCAGTGTAGGTCGGGGCTACCAAGAGACCCAGTACTTC.

In its sample, this clonotype was seen many times. The chain links TRBV7-2 to TRBJ2-3; D gene ambiguous. CDR1 is SGHTA and CDR2 is FQGNSA in the germline V gene. The CDR3 is made up of 14 amino acids. Trimming left V 3 bases short and J 0 bases short, with 7 bases between. The DNA of the CDR3 is TGTGCCAGCAGCTTTCAACTAAGCACAGATACGCAGTATTTT. It translates to CASSFQLSTDTQYF.

The table lists this clonotype with a few counts. The chain joins TRBV11-2 to TRBJ1-1; a possible D gene is TRBD1 (5 bases). Germline V CDR1 and CDR2: SGHAT, FQNNGV. V shed 5 bases and J shed 4 bases, with 14 bases lying between them. The CDR3 runs to 14 residues. The CDR3 here is CASSPSTVTTEAFF. CDR3 DNA sequence: TGTGCCAGCAGCCCCTCGACAGTTACCACTGAAGCTTTCTTT.

This clonotype was detected a few times. V usage is TRBV7-9 and J usage is TRBJ2-1, with D hard to call. CDR3 length equals 12 residues. CDR1 is SEHNR, CDR2 FQNEAQ, per germline (reference sequence). V lost 5 bases to trimming and J lost 9 bases, with 11 bases between them. The CDR3 sequence: CASSALGFEQFF. DNA of the CDR3: TGTGCCAGCAGCGCCCTGGGGTTTGAGCAGTTCTTC.

This chain links TRBV24-1 with TRBJ2-5; D remains ambiguous. V lost 4 bases and J 0 bases, leaving 5 bases between the germline ends. This CDR3 has 13 amino acids. CDR1 is KGHDR and CDR2 is SFDVKD in the germline V gene. CDR3 bases: TGTGCCACCAGTGAGACCAACCAAGAGACCCAGTACTTC. Protein product: CATSETNQETQYF.

This clonotype was seen ten or more times. The rearrangement joins TRBV20-1 to TRBJ1-5, with unresolved D. The CDR3 consists of 14 residues. V shed 7 bases and J shed 5 bases, with 18 bases lying between them. The germline CDR1 and CDR2 sequences are DFQATT and SNEGSKA (reference sequence). CDR3: CSVEAWEPDQPQHF. In nucleotides, the CDR3 is TGCAGTGTCGAGGCTTGGGAACCCGATCAGCCCCAGCATTTT.

V and J are TRBV5-5 and TRBJ1-2; TRBD1 agrees at 8 bases. Germline V lookup: CDR1 SGHKS, CDR2 YYEKEE (reference sequence). V lost 2 bases and J lost 6; bases outside the gene matches: 3. The CDR3 sequence is 13 residues long. CDR3: CASSFRQGNGYTF. CDR3 in DNA: TGTGCCAGCAGCTTCCGACAGGGGAATGGCTACACCTTC.

A word on this clonotype: The junction departs from germline at one end; a sequencing error may be responsible. This sequence joins TRBV7-2 and TRBJ1-2; 8 nucleotides align to TRBD1. CDR1 is SGHTA and CDR2 is FQGNSA in the germline V gene. The CDR3 loop spans 15 amino acids. The CDR3 nucleotides read TGTGCCAGCAGCTTAGCGGGACAGGCATCCTATGGCTACCCCTTC. Residues: CASSLAGQASYGYPF. Drawing the rest from reference TRBV7-2 and TRBJ1-2, the complete variable domain is GAGVSQSPSNKVTEKGKDVELRCDPISGHTALYWYRQSLGQGLEFLIYFQGNSAPDKSGLPSDRFSAERTGGSVSTLTIQRTQQEDSAVYLCASSLAGQASYGYPFGSGTRLTVV.

V and J are TRBV11-2 and TRBJ2-7; possible D gene TRBD2, 6 bases. The CDR3 consists of 14 residues. V was clipped by 8 bases and J by 6 bases, with 20 bases between them. Per the germline V gene, CDR1 is SGHAT and CDR2 is FQNNGV. This CDR3 is CASARRETTGEQYF. The CDR3 nucleotides read TGTGCCAGCGCCCGGCGGGAAACGACGGGCGAGCAGTACTTC.

There are a few counts of this clonotype. The rearrangement uses TRBV12-3 or TRBV12-4 and TRBJ2-1; possible D gene TRBD2, 6 bases. The ends were cut back, 5 bases at V and 4 bases at J, with 15 bases in the middle. There are 15 residues in the CDR3. CDR3 amino acids: CASSRLSGPYNEQFF. CDR3 nucleotide sequence: TGTGCCAGCAGTCGGTTAAGCGGGCCATACAATGAGCAGTTCTTC.

This clonotype has ten or more counts. The V gene is TRBV28, the J gene TRBJ1-4; D not resolved. The V gene's germline CDR1 is MDHEN and CDR2 SYDVKM. With 8 bases removed from V and 0 bases from J, the gap between germline ends came to 7 bases. There are 13 residues in the CDR3. The CDR3 DNA reads as TGTGCCAGCGCCCCGTCAACTAATGAAAAACTGTTTTTT. Amino acid sequence: CASAPSTNEKLFF.

This chain links TRBV11-3 with TRBJ1-1, with unresolved D. V shed 5 bases and J shed 3 bases, with 13 bases lying between them. This CDR3 region has 14 residues. Per the germline V gene, CDR1 is SGHNT and CDR2 is YENEEA. The CDR3 region is CASSPGAFHTEAFF. The CDR3 nucleotides are TGTGCCAGCAGCCCCGGAGCGTTTCACACTGAAGCTTTCTTT.

V gene TRBV6-2 or TRBV6-3 combines with J gene TRBJ2-5; a possible D gene is TRBD2 (5 bases). This CDR3 has 13 residues. Germline CDR1 is MNHEY and CDR2 is SVGEGT. The germline V and J ends were trimmed by 7 bases and 4 bases, with 13 bases remaining between them. Here the CDR3 reads CASNRLRGETQYF. CDR3 DNA: TGTGCCAGCAATCGACTCCGGGGAGAGACCCAGTACTTC.

Many counts were recorded for this clonotype. The chain uses TRBV7-8 and TRBJ2-6; unclear D gene. The germline CDR1 and CDR2 sequences are SGHVS and FQNEAQ. CDR3 length: 13 amino acids. The V end lost 5 bases, the J end lost 7 bases, and 9 bases lay between the germline ends. In nucleotides, the CDR3 is TGTGCCAGCAGCCACGACACTGCCAACGTCCTGACTTTC. The encoded protein is CASSHDTANVLTF.

J is TRBJ1-1 and V is TRBV7-8; 9 bases line up with TRBD1. V lost 5 bases, J lost 10 bases, and 23 bases stayed unmatched. This CDR3 has 18 residues. The V gene's germline CDR1 is SGHVS and CDR2 FQNEAQ. The CDR3 spells CASSPNRGRALVSLLAFF. CDR3 coding DNA: TGTGCCAGCAGCCCAAACAGGGGGCGCGCCTTAGTATCCCTATTAGCTTTCTTT. The whole variable domain, remainder taken from reference TRBV7-8 and TRBJ1-1, is GAGVSQSPRYKVAKRGQDVALRCDPISGHVSLFWYQQALGQGPEFLTYFQNEAQLDKSGLPSDRFFAERPEGSVSTLKIQRTQQEDSAVYLCASSPNRGRALVSLLAFFGQGTRLTVV.

The rearrangement joins TRBV19 to TRBJ2-7; the match to TRBD1 covers 9 bases. This CDR3 region has 13 residues. The germline CDR1 and CDR2 sequences are LNHDA and SQIVND (reference sequence). The junction had 3 bases not matched to a gene; V was cut back by 4 bases and J by 5 bases. The CDR3, as DNA: TGTGCCAGTAGTAGGACAGGGGTGGACGAGCAGTACTTC. Its protein is CASSRTGVDEQYF. The entire variable domain, with the rest obtained from reference TRBV19 and TRBJ2-7, is as follows: DGGITQSPKYLFRKEGQNVTLSCEQNLNHDAMYWYRQDPGQGLRLIYYSQIVNDFQKGDIAEGYSVSREKKESFPLTVTSAQKNPTAFYLCASSRTGVDEQYFGPGTRLTVT.